These 19 T cell receptor beta chains share one sample of origin, sequenced in a study of Ad26.COV2.S vaccination and SARS-CoV-2 variants. Treatment reported: 15 to 20 received Ad26.COV2.S at low or high dose, single or two shots; 5 received placebo; per-sample allocation not given. Collection of samples fell on day 63 after the first vaccine or placebo injection. The data were produced by immunoSEQ multiplex PCR, yet TCRdb's version contains in-frame clones alone and is incomplete. The profile shows fewer than 800,000 clones, about 89% of them singletons. Specimen: peripheral blood, collected in a trial of Ad26.COV2.S vaccine versus placebo. The receptors were gathered from a person aged 18 to 65 who received the Ad26.COV2.S COVID-19 vaccine or a placebo.

This clone was observed a single time. The chain is built from TRBV2 and TRBJ1-1; TRBD1 agrees at 12 bases. The CDR3 is 16 residues long. Germline V gives CDR1 SNHLY, CDR2 FYNNEI. The V and J ends lost 8 bases and 4 bases, in that order; junction bases with no gene match: 11. The CDR3 protein is CASSRDRGRGGTEAFF. The CDR3 bases are TGTGCCAGCTCCCGGGACAGGGGGCGAGGTGGCACTGAAGCTTTCTTT.

This chain uses TRBV2 with TRBJ2-2, with D possibly being TRBD1 (5 bases). V lost 4 bases to trimming and J lost 7 bases, with 16 bases between them. The CDR3 totals 15 residues. Germline V gives CDR1 SNHLY, CDR2 FYNNEI. The CDR3 loop is CASSVERGVGGELFF. The CDR3 DNA reads as TGTGCCAGCAGTGTTGAAAGGGGCGTCGGCGGGGAGCTGTTTTTT.

The rearrangement joins TRBV19 to TRBJ2-7; 7 bases agree with TRBD1. Germline CDR1 and CDR2: LNHDA and SQIVND (reference sequence). The CDR3 covers 13 residues. Trimming cost V 2 bases and J 6 bases; bases outside gene matches: 4. CDR3 sequence reads: CASSITAGGEQYF. The DNA of the CDR3 is TGTGCCAGTAGTATAACAGCAGGGGGCGAGCAGTACTTC.

The chain recombines TRBV30 with TRBJ2-7; possibly TRBD1 or TRBD2 for D (5 bases each). The ends were cut back, 1 base at V and 0 bases at J, with 13 bases in the middle. Per the germline V gene, CDR1 is GTSNPN and CDR2 is SVGIG (reference sequence). This CDR3 contains 15 residues. The CDR3 bases are TGTGCCTGGAGTGACGGGATGGGGCCCTCCTACGAGCAGTACTTC. Translation gives CAWSDGMGPSYEQYF.

This chain uses TRBV3-1 (or the pseudogene TRBV3-2) with TRBJ1-6; a weak D match, TRBD1 (5 bases). V was cut by 0 bases and J by 7 bases, with 13 bases left in between. This CDR3 comprises 16 residues. Germline CDR1 reads LGHDT; CDR2 reads YNNKEL (reference sequence). The CDR3 DNA follows: TGTGCCAGCAGCCAAGAAAGGGGACTTTTCAATTCACCCCTCCACTTT. It codes for CASSQERGLFNSPLHF.

The genes are TRBV7-8 and TRBJ1-6; D is uncertain. CDR1 is SGHVS and CDR2 is FQNEAQ in the germline V gene. The CDR3 covers 12 residues. V was trimmed by 5 bases and J by 9 bases, leaving 8 bases between them. The CDR3 region has the DNA TGTGCCAGCAGCGCCTACTCTTCACCCCTCCACTTT. This codes for CASSAYSSPLHF. The whole variable domain, remainder taken from reference TRBV7-8 and TRBJ1-6, is GAGVSQSPRYKVAKRGQDVALRCDPISGHVSLFWYQQALGQGPEFLTYFQNEAQLDKSGLPSDRFFAERPEGSVSTLKIQRTQQEDSAVYLCASSAYSSPLHFGNGTRLTVT.

In DNA form, the CDR3 reads TGCGCCAGCAGCCCAACGGGCGGCCCGAATGAGCAGTTCTTC. Its protein product is CASSPTGGPNEQFF. The gene calls are TRBV5-1 and TRBJ2-1; D unresolved. This CDR3 spans 14 amino acids. CDR1 is SGHRS, CDR2 YFSETQ, per germline. The V end lost 4 bases, the J end lost 7 bases, and 15 bases lay between the germline ends.

This rearrangement joins TRBV18 to TRBJ1-6; 7 bases are a match to TRBD1. CDR1 KGHSH and CDR2 LQKENI come from the germline V gene. V shed 6 bases, J shed 8 bases, and the junction held 4 bases outside the gene matches. This CDR3 has 13 residues. CDR3 nucleotides: TGTGCCAGCTCCGGGACAGAGGATTCACCCCTCCACTTT. Its translation: CASSGTEDSPLHF.

The J gene is TRBJ2-7, the V gene TRBV2; the D is unclear. The CDR3 runs to 12 residues. Germline CDR1 is SNHLY and CDR2 is FYNNEI. The germline V and J ends were trimmed by 1 base and 6 bases, with 7 bases remaining between them. CDR3 residues: CASSEGPAEQYF. The DNA of the CDR3 is TGTGCCAGCAGTGAAGGTCCGGCCGAGCAGTACTTC.

The rearrangement joins TRBV6-2 or TRBV6-3 to TRBJ2-6; perhaps TRBD2 as D (5 bases). Germline CDR1 and CDR2: MNHEY and SVGEGT. The CDR3 runs to 15 residues. Trimming cost V 4 bases and J 0 bases, with 7 bases left between them. DNA for the CDR3: TGTGCCAGCAGTTTCGGGGACTCTGGGGCCAACGTCCTGACTTTC. It is translated as CASSFGDSGANVLTF.

This clone was observed a few times. The V gene is TRBV2, the J gene TRBJ2-2, with D uncertain. The CDR3 loop spans 15 amino acids. The V end lost 2 bases, the J end lost 4 bases, and 11 bases lay between the germline ends. Germline loops: CDR1 SNHLY, CDR2 FYNNEI. For the CDR3, the DNA is TGTGCCAGCAGTGAAAGGCCCCTGGGCACCGGGGAGCTGTTTTTT. Translated: CASSERPLGTGELFF.

V is TRBV5-4 and J is TRBJ2-1, with D unresolved. V lost 4 bases to trimming and J lost 2 bases, with 16 bases between them. Germline CDR1 and CDR2: SGHNT and YYREEE (reference sequence). The CDR3 is made up of 16 amino acids. Here the CDR3 DNA reads TGTGCCAGCAGCCCTAGTGCTATCCGGGCCTACAATGAGCAGTTCTTC. As protein: CASSPSAIRAYNEQFF. Filled out from reference TRBV5-4 and TRBJ2-1, the complete variable domain reads ETGVTQSPTHLIKTRGQQVTLRCSSQSGHNTVSWYQQALGQGPQFIFQYYREEENGRGNFPPRFSGLQFPNYSSELNVNALELDDSALYLCASSPSAIRAYNEQFFGPGTRLTVL.

The chain combines TRBV7-2 with TRBJ1-5; D uncertain. The CDR3 is 14 residues long. Trimming removed 1 base from V and 9 bases from J, with 13 bases in between. Germline CDR1 SGHTA, CDR2 FQGNSA. CDR3 nucleotides: TGTGCCAGCAGCTTAGGGATACCCACGGGGCCCCAGCATTTT. This translates into CASSLGIPTGPQHF.

The chain links TRBV3-1 (or the pseudogene TRBV3-2) to TRBJ2-5; 8 nucleotides agree with TRBD1. This CDR3 contains 16 residues. V shed 3 bases and J 5 bases; nucleotides not matched to a gene: 11. Germline V gene lookup returns CDR1 LGHDT and CDR2 YNNKEL (reference sequence). CDR3 bases: TGTGCCAGCAGCCAGAGATTGGCAGGGGGCGGGGAGACCCAGTACTTC. The encoded protein is CASSQRLAGGGETQYF.

The rearrangement links TRBV19 to TRBJ2-3; TRBD2 aligns across 15 bases. The CDR3 covers 15 residues. The germline gives CDR1 LNHDA, CDR2 SQIVND (reference sequence). V lost 4 bases, J lost 7 bases, and 3 bases stayed unmatched. CDR3 bases: TGTGCCAGTAGTACCGGACTAGCGGGGGGGAATACGCAGTATTTT. This codes for CASSTGLAGGNTQYF.

This clone appeared once. The CDR3 sequence: CASSLDGNTGELFF. Here the CDR3 DNA reads TGCGCCAGCAGCTTGGACGGTAACACCGGGGAGCTGTTTTTT. The V and J genes are TRBV5-1 and TRBJ2-2; no reliable D call. This CDR3 comprises 14 residues. The germline gives CDR1 SGHRS, CDR2 YFSETQ. The V end lost 0 bases, the J end lost 2 bases, and 5 bases lay between the germline ends.

CDR3: CAWSADRAPGNTIYF. CDR3 DNA: TGTGCCTGGAGTGCGGACAGGGCCCCTGGAAACACCATATATTTT. The chain links TRBV30 to TRBJ1-3; 8 positions match TRBD1. V gave up 1 base and J gave up 2 bases; unmatched junction bases: 4. The length of the CDR3 is 15 residues. CDR1 is GTSNPN, CDR2 SVGIG, per germline (reference sequence).

Points on this clone: A much more abundant neighbour one base away suggests this may be a read error. The same CDR3 also results from other DNA sequences found in this sample. V and J are TRBV7-2 and TRBJ1-5; D possibly corresponds to TRBD1 (5 bases). Germline CDR1 and CDR2: SGHTA and FQGNSA. The CDR3 spans 14 residues. V was cut by 2 bases and J by 2 bases, with 7 bases left in between. CDR3 protein: CASSLQGGNQPQHF. CDR3 nucleotide sequence: TGTGCCAGCAGCTTACAGGGAGGCAATCAGCCCCAGCATTTT. The whole variable domain, remainder taken from reference TRBV7-2 and TRBJ1-5, is GAGVSQSPSNKVTEKGKDVELRCDPISGHTALYWYRQSLGQGLEFLIYFQGNSAPDKSGLPSDRFSAERTGGSVSTLTIQRTQQEDSAVYLCASSLQGGNQPQHFGDGTRLSIL.

The chain couples TRBV7-9 to TRBJ2-3, with D perhaps TRBD1 or TRBD2 (5 bases each). V was pared by 2 bases and J by 6 bases, with 12 bases between. This CDR3 has 14 amino acids. Germline CDR1 and CDR2: SEHNR and FQNEAQ (reference sequence). CDR3 sequence (DNA): TGTGCCAGCAGCTTACGGACGAGGGGTGATACGCAGTATTTT. Residues: CASSLRTRGDTQYF.